The 20 T cell receptor beta chains reported below all come from one sample, sequenced in a study of blood T cells in healthy people across ages. Using a J-beta primer mix together with a sample-barcoded 5' primer, a second PCR was run for roughly 7 to 11 cycles. From the 5' RACE reads, TCRdb called clonotypes with MiXCR, one entry per CDR3 protein. The data show over a million distinct CDR3 sequences, 35% to 50% seen once. Sample: blood. The receptors were gathered from a woman aged 55-69 years in good health.

This rearrangement joins TRBV28 to TRBJ2-5, with 7 nucleotides matching TRBD1. Judging by the DNA end, TRBJ2-1 fits better; the J call may be wrong. Germline lookup yields CDR1 MDHEN and CDR2 SYDVKM. CDR3 length: 17 residues. CDR3 sequence: CASSPDRERRYQETQFF. The CDR3 coding sequence is TGTGCCAGCAGTCCAGACAGGGAAAGGAGGTACCAAGAGACCCAGTTCTTC.

V usage is TRBV5-4 and J usage is TRBJ1-1, with D possibly being TRBD1 (5 bases). The V gene's germline CDR1 is SGHNT and CDR2 YYREEE (reference sequence). Trimming shortened V by 4 bases and J by 2 bases, and 9 bases separated the two germline ends. The CDR3 spans 13 residues. In nucleotides, the CDR3 is TGTGCCAGCAGCCAAAGGGGTAACACTGAAGCTTTCTTT. Its translation is CASSQRGNTEAFF.

This clonotype has a handful of counts. The genes are TRBV11-2 and TRBJ2-3; D perhaps matches TRBD1 (6 bases). From germline, CDR1 is SGHAT and CDR2 FQNNGV. Trimming left V 5 bases short and J 2 bases short, with 14 bases between. The CDR3 runs to 15 residues. In nucleotides, the CDR3 is TGTGCCAGCAGCCCCTGGGACACCGTCACAGATACGCAGTATTTT. Protein sequence: CASSPWDTVTDTQYF.

This rearrangement joins TRBV29-1 to TRBJ2-7, with 10 nucleotides matching TRBD2. Trimming cost V 6 bases and J 3 bases; bases outside gene matches: 11. This CDR3 spans 15 amino acids. Per the germline V gene, CDR1 is SQVTM and CDR2 is ANQGSEA. CDR3 sequence reads: CSVGRAGGINYEQYF. DNA for the CDR3: TGCAGCGTGGGGAGAGCGGGAGGGATAAACTACGAGCAGTACTTC.

The rearrangement links TRBV10-3 to TRBJ2-4; D gene uncertain. CDR1 ENHRY and CDR2 SYGVKD come from the germline V gene. This CDR3 has 14 residues. Trimming left V 3 bases short and J 6 bases short, with 12 bases between. The CDR3 spells CAISDDPASNIQYF. CDR3 sequence (DNA): TGTGCCATCAGTGATGATCCAGCGTCAAACATTCAGTACTTC.

This clonotype occurred a few times. The chain uses TRBV14 and TRBJ2-1, with 15 bases lining up with TRBD2. The CDR3 runs 17 residues. From germline, CDR1 is SGHDN and CDR2 FVKESK. Losses at the gene ends were 2 bases for V and 10 bases for J; bases not matched to a gene: 9. In DNA, the CDR3 is TGTGCCAGCAGCCAAAGGACTAGCGGGAGGGCAGGAAGAGAGCAGTTCTTC. The encoded protein is CASSQRTSGRAGREQFF.

The chain links TRBV25-1 to TRBJ2-2; D perhaps matches TRBD2 (6 bases). CDR1 is MGHDK and CDR2 is SYGVNS in the germline V gene. The CDR3 has 14 residues. Trimming took 1 base from V and 3 from J, leaving 6 bases between them. The CDR3 sequence is CASSEWEDTGELFF. In DNA, the CDR3 is TGTGCCAGCAGTGAATGGGAGGACACCGGGGAGCTGTTTTTT.

This clonotype was detected only once. The chain combines TRBV29-1 with TRBJ2-7; TRBD2 aligns across 13 bases. Per the germline V gene, CDR1 is SQVTM and CDR2 is ANQGSEA. The V gene end was trimmed by 5 bases and the J gene end by 5 bases; junction bases not matched to a gene: 18. This CDR3 has 18 residues. The CDR3 coding sequence is TGCAGCGTTATTGCCAGGACTAGCGGGAGTTCGCCCTCTAACGAGCAGTACTTC. Protein: CSVIARTSGSSPSNEQYF.

V and J are TRBV28 and TRBJ2-7, with 7 bases lining up with TRBD2. After removal of 4 bases from V and 1 base from J, the junction contained 10 bases not matched to a gene. This CDR3 has 16 amino acids. Germline V gene data show CDR1 as MDHEN and CDR2 as SYDVKM. The CDR3 loop reads CASSSLGLGKSYEQYF. The DNA for the CDR3 is TGTGCCAGCAGTTCCTTAGGACTAGGAAAATCCTACGAGCAGTACTTC.

This chain connects TRBV10-2 to TRBJ2-7; no definite D call. V was clipped by 9 bases and J by 5 bases, with 17 bases between them. CDR1 is WSHSY, CDR2 SAAADI, per germline. The CDR3 is made up of 13 amino acids. The CDR3 nucleotides are TGCGCCAGTAGACACATGGGTGGGAACGAGCAGTACTTC. This translates into CASRHMGGNEQYF.

The J gene is TRBJ2-3, the V gene TRBV21-1; the D call in the table, TRBD1, was not verified against the DNA. TRBV21-1 is tagged as a pseudogene. CDR3 size: 16 residues. In DNA, the CDR3 is TGTGCCAGCCCCCCAGGGGAGGGGGCCGTCACAGATACGCAGTATTTT. Residues: CASPPGEGAVTDTQYF.

The table lists this clonotype with a few counts. The chain is built from TRBV28 and TRBJ2-5, with D possibly being TRBD2 (5 bases). The germline CDR1 and CDR2 sequences are MDHEN and SYDVKM. The CDR3 is made up of 14 amino acids. V shed 5 bases and J shed 1 base, with 11 bases lying between them. The CDR3 nucleotides read TGTGCCAGCAGTCGTAAGCGGATCCAAGAGACCCAGTACTTC. Translation gives CASSRKRIQETQYF. Full variable domain (rest looked up from reference TRBV28 and TRBJ2-5): DVKVTQSSRYLVKRTGEKVFLECVQDMDHENMFWYRQDPGLGLRLIYFSYDVKMKEKGDIPEGYSVSREKKERFSLILESASTNQTSMYLCASSRKRIQETQYFGPGTRLLVL.

This clonotype was counted a few times. The V call is TRBV29-1, the J call TRBJ2-5, with 9 bases fitting TRBD2. The CDR3 totals 12 residues. Germline values: CDR1 SQVTM, CDR2 ANQGSEA. Trimming at V came to 4 bases and at J to 7 bases, leaving 4 bases not matched to a gene. For the CDR3, the DNA is TGCAGCGTTGTAGCGGGAGAGGGGACCCAGTACTTC. Translating gives CSVVAGEGTQYF.

The rearrangement links TRBV5-6 to TRBJ1-5; 7 positions agree with TRBD1. Germline V gene sequence: CDR1 SGHDT, CDR2 YYEEEE. The CDR3 is 14 amino acids. The V segment lost 2 bases and the J segment 8 bases; nucleotides outside the gene matches: 7. In nucleotides, the CDR3 is TGTGCCAGCAGCTTAACAGGGGAAATGGAGCCCCAGCATTTT. Translating it yields CASSLTGEMEPQHF.

The chain uses TRBV16 and TRBJ2-2; D is ambiguous. The germline V gene has CDR1 KGHSY and CDR2 FQNENV. V gave up 0 bases and J gave up 7 bases, with 9 bases separating them. The CDR3 has 14 amino acids. The CDR3 coding sequence is TGTGCCAGCAGCCAATCATGGCAAGGCGGGGAGCTGTTTTTT. It is translated as CASSQSWQGGELFF.

The chain is built from TRBV20-1 and TRBJ1-2, with D possibly TRBD1 on 5 matching bases. Trimming cost V 6 bases and J 8 bases, with 16 bases left between them. This CDR3 spans 12 amino acids. CDR1 is DFQATT, CDR2 SNEGSKA, per germline (reference sequence). CDR3 residues: CSAPLWGIGYTF. The CDR3 DNA reads TGCAGTGCGCCCCTTTGGGGGATCGGCTACACCTTC.

This clonotype has more than one count but fewer than ten. The V gene is TRBV7-3, the J gene TRBJ2-1; 7 bases line up with TRBD2. The germline V gene encodes CDR1 SGHTA and CDR2 FQGTGA. This CDR3 comprises 15 residues. V was pared by 3 bases and J by 2 bases, with 4 bases of the junction left unmatched. This chain's CDR3 is CASSFQRGTYNEQFF. CDR3 in DNA: TGTGCCAGCAGCTTCCAGCGGGGTACCTACAATGAGCAGTTCTTC.

The V call is TRBV5-6, the J call TRBJ1-2, with a possible D match to TRBD1 (5 bases). In germline, CDR1 is SGHDT, CDR2 YYEEEE. This CDR3 is built from 14 residues. The V end lost 2 bases, the J end lost 0 bases, and 8 bases lay between the germline ends. The CDR3 here is CASSLGAANYGYTF. The CDR3 DNA sequence: TGTGCCAGCAGCTTAGGGGCCGCTAACTATGGCTACACCTTC.

The rearrangement uses TRBV5-1 and TRBJ1-2; D uncertain. CDR3 length: 13 amino acids. The germline V and J ends were trimmed by 0 bases and 4 bases, with 7 bases remaining between them. Germline V CDR1 and CDR2: SGHRS, YFSETQ. The DNA of the CDR3 is TGCGCCAGCAGCTTGGAAAGGGCCTATGGCTACACCTTC. Its translation: CASSLERAYGYTF.

This chain connects TRBV10-3 to TRBJ2-5, with a tentative D call TRBD2 (5 bases). Germline assignment: CDR1 ENHRY and CDR2 SYGVKD. This CDR3 region has 16 residues. Trimming cost V 0 bases and J 2 bases, with 13 bases left between them. The CDR3 region has the DNA TGTGCCATCAGTGAGTCGATCGGCGGGCAGCAAGAGACCCAGTACTTC. Its translation is CAISESIGGQQETQYF.